One and the same sample provided the 22 T cell receptor beta chains below, sequenced in a study of PD-L1 blockade in urothelial cancer. Sequencing used immunoSEQ multiplex PCR; TCRdb keeps in-frame clones, though not all of them. This sample yields under 20,000 clones, of which under 85% are seen a single time; 1.7% belongs to the top ten. Time point described: peripheral blood 6 weeks after treatment start. Sequenced material: PBMCs, taken around atezolizumab (anti-PD-L1) treatment. Receptors originate from a man in his fifties with urothelial cancer.

The rearrangement links TRBV29-1 to TRBJ1-1; D uncertain. The CDR3 has 14 residues. CDR1 is SQVTM and CDR2 is ANQGSEA in the germline V gene. The germline V and J ends were trimmed by 3 bases and 1 base, with 12 bases remaining between them. CDR3 amino acids: CSVERGGRNTEAFF. The CDR3 DNA reads TGCAGCGTTGAGCGGGGAGGTCGGAACACTGAAGCTTTCTTT.

The chain uses TRBV7-2 and TRBJ2-5, with TRBD2 matching 12 bases. The ends lost 5 bases at V and 5 bases at J; junction bases unmatched: 3. CDR1 and CDR2 (germline): SGHTA, FQGNSA. The CDR3 contains 14 residues. The CDR3 here is CASSATSGSETQYF. Here the CDR3 DNA reads TGTGCCAGCAGCGCGACTAGCGGGAGTGAGACCCAGTACTTC.

The chain joins TRBV6-5 to TRBJ1-1, with 7 bases aligning to TRBD1. CDR1 is MNHEY and CDR2 is SVGAGI in the germline V gene. The CDR3 loop spans 14 amino acids. With V trimmed by 4 bases and J by 3 bases, 5 bases remained unmatched. The CDR3 coding sequence is TGTGCCAGCAGTTCGGACAGGCCGTACACTGAAGCTTTCTTT. It is translated as CASSSDRPYTEAFF.

This chain joins TRBV7-8 and TRBJ1-4, with D tentatively TRBD1 (5 bases). CDR3 length equals 15 residues. Germline lookup yields CDR1 SGHVS and CDR2 FQNEAQ. V was cut by 4 bases and J by 4 bases, with 13 bases left in between. CDR3 loop: CASSSQLGLNEKLFF. Written as DNA, the CDR3 is TGTGCCAGCAGCTCCCAACTGGGGCTTAATGAAAAACTGTTTTTT.

This clone has just one count. The V and J genes are TRBV12-2 and TRBJ2-2; the table's TRBD2 call for D was not verified on the DNA. TRBV12-2 is deemed a pseudogene. CDR3 length equals 16 residues. CDR3 coding DNA: TGTGCAAGTCGCAAAGGACTCCCCTCGGGCACCGGGGAGCTGTTTTTT. It codes for CASRKGLPSGTGELFF.

This chain uses TRBV19 with TRBJ1-1; 8 bases line up with TRBD1. V was pared by 6 bases and J by 4 bases, with 4 bases of the junction left unmatched. The CDR3 extends over 13 amino acids. The germline CDR1 and CDR2 sequences are LNHDA and SQIVND (reference sequence). CDR3 DNA: TGTGCCAGTAGACCGGGACAGGTCACTGAAGCTTTCTTT. Amino acids: CASRPGQVTEAFF. The complete variable domain, with remaining parts taken from reference TRBV19 and TRBJ1-1, reads DGGITQSPKYLFRKEGQNVTLSCEQNLNHDAMYWYRQDPGQGLRLIYYSQIVNDFQKGDIAEGYSVSREKKESFPLTVTSAQKNPTAFYLCASRPGQVTEAFFGQGTRLTVV.

This clone was seen a handful of times. This chain links TRBV15 with TRBJ1-5; D not resolved. Germline values: CDR1 LNHNV, CDR2 YYDKDF (reference sequence). V was trimmed by 5 bases and J by 1 base, leaving 9 bases between them. This CDR3 region has 14 residues. The CDR3 here is CATSRRPSNQPQHF. The DNA of the CDR3 is TGTGCCACCAGCCGCAGGCCCAGCAATCAGCCCCAGCATTTT.

This sequence joins TRBV6-5 and TRBJ2-2; 10 positions agree with TRBD1. Germline loops: CDR1 MNHEY, CDR2 SVGAGI. This CDR3 is built from 15 residues. V shed 4 bases and J 4 bases; nucleotides not matched to a gene: 3. In nucleotides, the CDR3 is TGTGCCAGCAGTTCTGACAGGGGGCGCACCGGGGAGCTGTTTTTT. Translated, it gives CASSSDRGRTGELFF.

The J gene is TRBJ2-1, the V gene TRBV5-6; 9 nucleotides align to TRBD2. V shed 1 base and J 2 bases; nucleotides not matched to a gene: 7. This CDR3 region has 17 residues. The germline V gene encodes CDR1 SGHDT and CDR2 YYEEEE. The CDR3 spells CASSLYSLAGPYNEQFF. CDR3 nucleotide sequence: TGTGCCAGCAGCTTGTATTCTCTAGCGGGGCCCTACAATGAGCAGTTCTTC. Drawing the rest from reference TRBV5-6 and TRBJ2-1, the complete variable domain is DAGVTQSPTHLIKTRGQQVTLRCSPKSGHDTVSWYQQALGQGPQFIFQYYEEEERQRGNFPDRFSGHQFPNYSSELNVNALLLGDSALYLCASSLYSLAGPYNEQFFGPGTRLTVL.

The J gene is TRBJ2-3, the V gene TRBV6-6; TRBD1 aligns across 9 bases. The CDR3 consists of 14 residues. Germline CDR1 is MNHNY and CDR2 is SVGAGI (reference sequence). V shed 5 bases, J shed 4 bases, and the junction held 4 bases outside the gene matches. This CDR3 is CASSDRGDADTQYF. For the CDR3, the DNA is TGTGCCAGCAGTGACAGGGGGGACGCAGATACGCAGTATTTT.

The chain joins TRBV5-6 to TRBJ1-5; possibly TRBD1 for D (5 bases). Looked up from germline, CDR1 is SGHDT and CDR2 is YYEEEE. The CDR3 sequence is 16 residues long. V was shortened by 1 base and J by 0 bases, with 11 bases between the two germline ends. CDR3 coding DNA: TGTGCCAGCAGCTTGTGGGGGGGGAGTAGCAATCAGCCCCAGCATTTT. Amino acids: CASSLWGGSSNQPQHF.

The V and J genes are TRBV7-8 and TRBJ1-6, with TRBD1 identical over 9 bases. Germline assignment: CDR1 SGHVS and CDR2 FQNEAQ. This CDR3 has 16 amino acids. V shed 5 bases and J 7 bases; nucleotides not matched to a gene: 9. The CDR3 DNA reads TGTGCCAGCAGCCCTACAGGGGGCAGGGGGAATTCACCCCTCCACTTT. It yields the protein CASSPTGGRGNSPLHF.

This chain joins TRBV27 and TRBJ2-1; 12 bases are a match to TRBD2. CDR1 is MNHEY and CDR2 is SMNVEV in the germline V gene (reference sequence). V was pared by 0 bases and J by 4 bases, with 1 base of the junction left unmatched. The CDR3 covers 16 residues. The CDR3 loop reads CASSLSGTSGYNEQFF. DNA of the CDR3: TGTGCCAGCAGTTTATCAGGGACTAGCGGGTACAATGAGCAGTTCTTC.

This clone was observed a single time. The CDR3 loop reads CSGSATGETAFF. DNA for the CDR3: TGCAGCGGGTCCGCGACAGGGGAGACAGCTTTCTTT. The rearrangement uses TRBV29-1 and TRBJ1-1, with 8 bases lining up with TRBD1. Germline assignment: CDR1 SQVTM and CDR2 ANQGSEA. The CDR3 is made up of 12 amino acids. The V segment lost 7 bases and the J segment 10 bases; nucleotides outside the gene matches: 11.

CDR3 in DNA: TGTGCCAGTCAGGGGGAAGGTCAGCCCCAGCATTTT. Its protein is CASQGEGQPQHF. The rearrangement links TRBV2 to TRBJ1-5, with 7 bases that match TRBD1. With V trimmed by 9 bases and J by 6 bases, 5 bases remained unmatched. The CDR3 contains 12 residues. Germline V gene lookup returns CDR1 SNHLY and CDR2 FYNNEI.

The CDR3, as DNA: TGTGCCTGGTCCCGGGTTGGGGGGATCCAGCCCCAGCATTTT. This codes for CAWSRVGGIQPQHF. The chain combines TRBV30 with TRBJ1-5; D might be TRBD1 (5 bases). CDR1 and CDR2 from the germline V gene are GTSNPN and SVGIG (reference sequence). V lost 5 bases and J 7 bases, leaving 18 bases between the germline ends. The length of the CDR3 is 14 residues. Full variable domain (missing parts from reference TRBV30 and TRBJ1-5): SQTIHQWPATLVQPVGSPLSLECTVEGTSNPNLYWYRQAAGRGLQLLFYSVGIGQISSEVPQNLSASRPQDRQFILSSKKLLLSDSGFYLCAWSRVGGIQPQHFGDGTRLSIL.

The CDR3 nucleotides read TGTGCCAGCGGACAGGCTAAAGAGACCCAGTACTTC. This gives the protein CASGQAKETQYF. The rearrangement uses TRBV21-1 and TRBJ2-5; the D segment call TRBD1 is taken from the table without a DNA check. TRBV21-1 is a recognized pseudogene. This CDR3 spans 12 amino acids.

The chain couples TRBV5-1 to TRBJ1-1; 7 bases align to TRBD1. The CDR3 loop spans 17 amino acids. CDR1 and CDR2 (germline): SGHRS, YFSETQ. V gave up 0 bases and J gave up 5 bases; unmatched junction bases: 13. The CDR3 DNA is TGCGCCAGCAGCTTGGTGGGGGTAGGGACAGAGGGTACTGAAGCTTTCTTT. Residues: CASSLVGVGTEGTEAFF.

The V gene is TRBV5-5, the J gene TRBJ2-7, with D tentatively TRBD2 (6 bases). The CDR3 length is 16 residues. V lost 2 bases and J lost 1, with 16 bases in between. The germline CDR1 and CDR2 sequences are SGHKS and YYEKEE (reference sequence). The CDR3 DNA sequence: TGTGCCAGCAGCTTAGGTGAGGGACTGGCATCCTACGAGCAGTACTTC. Translated, it gives CASSLGEGLASYEQYF.

The rearrangement links TRBV2 to TRBJ2-7; 7 nucleotides match TRBD1. Trimming at V came to 3 bases and at J to 2 bases, leaving 1 base not matched to a gene. This CDR3 has 13 amino acids. Germline CDR1 reads SNHLY; CDR2 reads FYNNEI. The CDR3 spells CASSEGTAYEQYV. The CDR3 DNA reads as TGTGCCAGCAGTGAGGGGACAGCCTACGAGCAGTACGTC.

The V call is TRBV7-6, the J call TRBJ1-5; 7 nucleotides line up with TRBD1. V shed 4 bases, J shed 5 bases, and the junction held 8 bases outside the gene matches. This CDR3 comprises 15 residues. CDR1 is SGHVS and CDR2 is FNYEAQ in the germline V gene. The CDR3 spells CASSSLTGWDQPQHF. The CDR3 bases are TGTGCCAGCAGCTCACTGACAGGGTGGGATCAGCCCCAGCATTTT.

The rearrangement joins TRBV5-1 to TRBJ1-3; no clear D. Germline loops: CDR1 SGHRS, CDR2 YFSETQ. V was pared by 4 bases and J by 0 bases, with 11 bases between. The CDR3 is 15 amino acids. The DNA for the CDR3 is TGCGCCAGCAGCCCCGAGATTAGCTCTGGAAACACCATATATTTT. It yields the protein CASSPEISSGNTIYF.